The 8 T cell receptor beta chains presented below share a single source sample, sequenced in a study of cytomegalovirus exposure and HLA in healthy donors. The assay was immunoSEQ multiplex PCR, and TCRdb's table has in-frame clones only and misses some. The sample yields 150,000 to 180,000 clones, approximately 86% seen once. Sequenced material: PBMCs. The receptors stem from a man younger than 30 in good health and CMV-seropositive.

The rearrangement links TRBV9 to TRBJ2-5; D remains unclear. CDR1 and CDR2 (germline): SGDLS, YYNGEE. CDR3 length: 13 residues. The V end lost 0 bases, the J end lost 2 bases, and 5 bases lay between the germline ends. In DNA, the CDR3 is TGTGCCAGCAGCGTAGGCGGACAAGAGACCCAGTACTTC. Translating it yields CASSVGGQETQYF.

The rearrangement joins TRBV6-5 to TRBJ1-4; 8 positions match TRBD1. The V segment lost 5 bases and the J segment 6 bases; nucleotides outside the gene matches: 8. CDR3 length: 15 amino acids. Germline CDR1 MNHEY, CDR2 SVGAGI. The CDR3 DNA reads TGTGCCAGCAGTACCGCAGGACAGGGCCATGAAAAACTGTTTTTT. This sequence encodes CASSTAGQGHEKLFF.

The chain links TRBV4-3 to TRBJ1-1; D is uncertain. Germline V gene lookup returns CDR1 LGHNA and CDR2 YSLEER. Between the trimmed V and J ends, which lost 6 bases and 1 base, there was a span of 15 bases. The length of the CDR3 is 15 residues. DNA of the CDR3: TGCGCCAGCAGTCCTTGGGAGGAGGGGAACACTGAAGCTTTCTTT. This codes for CASSPWEEGNTEAFF.

This chain uses TRBV30 with TRBJ1-2; D not resolved. V was pared by 6 bases and J by 7 bases, with 21 bases between. From germline, CDR1 is GTSNPN and CDR2 SVGIG (reference sequence). The CDR3 length is 14 residues. The CDR3 loop is CACSGQSLTIGYTF. DNA of the CDR3: TGTGCCTGCTCTGGGCAGTCCTTGACTATTGGCTACACCTTC.

The V gene is TRBV5-1, the J gene TRBJ2-3, with D perhaps TRBD2 (5 bases). The germline V gene encodes CDR1 SGHRS and CDR2 YFSETQ. The CDR3 spans 16 residues. Deletions cut 5 bases from V and 3 bases from J, with 19 bases between. For the CDR3, the DNA is TGCGCCAGCAGGGTCGGCGGAGCGGCTATAACAGATACGCAGTATTTT. It specifies CASRVGGAAITDTQYF.

The rearrangement uses TRBV30 and TRBJ2-1, with D perhaps TRBD2 (6 bases). The V end was cut by 0 bases, the J end by 5 bases, with 17 bases between. CDR1 is GTSNPN and CDR2 is SVGIG in the germline V gene (reference sequence). The CDR3 is 16 residues long. CDR3 sequence reads: CAWSVHRERHHNEQFF. CDR3 DNA: TGTGCCTGGAGTGTACACCGGGAGCGCCATCACAATGAGCAGTTCTTC. Full variable domain (outside the CDR3, taken from reference TRBV30 and TRBJ2-1): SQTIHQWPATLVQPVGSPLSLECTVEGTSNPNLYWYRQAAGRGLQLLFYSVGIGQISSEVPQNLSASRPQDRQFILSSKKLLLSDSGFYLCAWSVHRERHHNEQFFGPGTRLTVL.

This clone has just a few counts. This chain uses TRBV7-2 with TRBJ2-7; unclear D gene. Germline CDR1 is SGHTA and CDR2 is FQGNSA. V shed 5 bases and J shed 2 bases, with 16 bases lying between them. The length of the CDR3 is 15 residues. CDR3 amino acids: CASSPASTSTYEQYF. In DNA, the CDR3 is TGTGCCAGCAGCCCCGCCTCGACAAGTACCTACGAGCAGTACTTC.

The chain employs TRBV27 and TRBJ2-7; 7 bases agree with TRBD1. There are 14 residues in the CDR3. Germline V lookup: CDR1 MNHEY, CDR2 SMNVEV (reference sequence). The trim removed 5 bases at V and 3 bases at J, leaving 7 bases unmatched. The chain's CDR3 is CASSPRTGGYEQYF. CDR3 nucleotides: TGTGCCAGCAGTCCCAGGACAGGCGGCTACGAGCAGTACTTC.